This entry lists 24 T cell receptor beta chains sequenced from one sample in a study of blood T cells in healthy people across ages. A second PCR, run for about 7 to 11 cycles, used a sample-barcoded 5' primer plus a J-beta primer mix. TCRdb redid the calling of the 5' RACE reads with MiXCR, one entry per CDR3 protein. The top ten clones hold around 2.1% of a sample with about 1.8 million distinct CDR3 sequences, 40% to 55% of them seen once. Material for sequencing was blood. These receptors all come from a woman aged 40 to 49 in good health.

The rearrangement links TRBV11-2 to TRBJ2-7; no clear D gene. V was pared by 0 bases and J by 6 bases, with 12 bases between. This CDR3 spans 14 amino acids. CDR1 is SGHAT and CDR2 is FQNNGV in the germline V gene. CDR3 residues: CASSLEGFPTEQYF. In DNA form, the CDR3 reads TGTGCCAGCAGCTTAGAAGGGTTCCCCACCGAGCAGTACTTC.

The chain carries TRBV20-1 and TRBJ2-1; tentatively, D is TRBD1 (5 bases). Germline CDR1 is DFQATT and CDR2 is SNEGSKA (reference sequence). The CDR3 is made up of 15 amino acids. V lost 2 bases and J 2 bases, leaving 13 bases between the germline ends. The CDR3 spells CSARPRQRAYNEQFF. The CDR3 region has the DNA TGCAGTGCTAGACCCCGACAGCGCGCCTACAATGAGCAGTTCTTC.

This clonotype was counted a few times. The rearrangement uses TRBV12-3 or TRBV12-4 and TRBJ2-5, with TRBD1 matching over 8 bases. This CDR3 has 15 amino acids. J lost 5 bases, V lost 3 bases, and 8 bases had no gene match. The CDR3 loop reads CASSFWQGAAETQYF. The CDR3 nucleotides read TGTGCCAGCAGTTTCTGGCAGGGGGCGGCTGAGACCCAGTACTTC.

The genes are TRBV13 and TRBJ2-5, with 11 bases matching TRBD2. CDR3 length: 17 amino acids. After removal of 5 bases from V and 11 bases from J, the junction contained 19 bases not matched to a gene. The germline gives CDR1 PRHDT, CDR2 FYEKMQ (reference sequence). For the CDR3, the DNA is TGTGCCAGCAGCCCCGGGATTAGCGGGGGGGCAAGAAATGAGCAGTACTTC. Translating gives CASSPGISGGARNEQYF.

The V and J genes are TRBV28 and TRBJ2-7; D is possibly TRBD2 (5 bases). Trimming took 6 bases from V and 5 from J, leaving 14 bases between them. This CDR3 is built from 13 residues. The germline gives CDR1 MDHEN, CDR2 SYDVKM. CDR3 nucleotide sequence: TGTGCCAGCAGCGTCTCGGGATCGGACGAGCAGTACTTC. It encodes CASSVSGSDEQYF.

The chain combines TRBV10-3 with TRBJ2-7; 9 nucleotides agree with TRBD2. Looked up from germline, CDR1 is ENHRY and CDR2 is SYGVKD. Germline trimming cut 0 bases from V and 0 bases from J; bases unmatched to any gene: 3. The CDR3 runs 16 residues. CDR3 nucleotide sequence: TGTGCCATCAGTGAGTCGGGACTAGCTAGCTCCTACGAGCAGTACTTC. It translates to CAISESGLASSYEQYF.

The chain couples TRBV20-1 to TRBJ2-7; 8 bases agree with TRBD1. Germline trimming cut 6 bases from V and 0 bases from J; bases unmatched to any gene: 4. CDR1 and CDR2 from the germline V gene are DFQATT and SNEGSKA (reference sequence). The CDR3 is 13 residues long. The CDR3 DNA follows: TGCAGTGCCCCGACAGGGGTCTCCTACGAGCAGTACTTC. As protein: CSAPTGVSYEQYF.

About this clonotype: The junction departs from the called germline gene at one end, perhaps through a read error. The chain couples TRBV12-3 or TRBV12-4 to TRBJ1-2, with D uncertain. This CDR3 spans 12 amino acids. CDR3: CVSSPAPDGYTF. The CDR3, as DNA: TGTGTCAGCAGCCCCGCCCCGGACGGCTACACCTTC.

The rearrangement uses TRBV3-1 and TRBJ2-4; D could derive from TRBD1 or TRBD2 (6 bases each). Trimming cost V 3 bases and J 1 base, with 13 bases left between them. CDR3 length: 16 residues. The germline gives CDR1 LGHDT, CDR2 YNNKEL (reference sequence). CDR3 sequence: CASSHLRGGAKNIQYF. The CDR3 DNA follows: TGTGCCAGCAGCCACCTAAGAGGGGGGGCCAAAAACATTCAGTACTTC.

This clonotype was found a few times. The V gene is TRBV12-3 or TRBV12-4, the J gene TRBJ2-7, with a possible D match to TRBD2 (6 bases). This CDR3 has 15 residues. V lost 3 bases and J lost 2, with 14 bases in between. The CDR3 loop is CASSLRAGSPYEQYF. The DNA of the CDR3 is TGTGCCAGCAGTTTGAGGGCGGGGTCTCCCTACGAGCAGTACTTC.

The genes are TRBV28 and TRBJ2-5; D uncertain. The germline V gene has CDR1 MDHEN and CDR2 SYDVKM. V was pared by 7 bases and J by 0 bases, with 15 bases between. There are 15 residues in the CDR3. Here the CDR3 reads CASMGFYRDQETQYF. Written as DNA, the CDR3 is TGTGCCAGCATGGGTTTTTATCGGGACCAAGAGACCCAGTACTTC.

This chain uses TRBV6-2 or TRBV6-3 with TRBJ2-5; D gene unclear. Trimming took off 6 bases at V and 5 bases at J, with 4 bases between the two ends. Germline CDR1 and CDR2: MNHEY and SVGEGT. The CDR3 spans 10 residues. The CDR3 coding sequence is TGTGCCAGCAGCTATGAGACCCAGTACTTC. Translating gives CASSYETQYF.

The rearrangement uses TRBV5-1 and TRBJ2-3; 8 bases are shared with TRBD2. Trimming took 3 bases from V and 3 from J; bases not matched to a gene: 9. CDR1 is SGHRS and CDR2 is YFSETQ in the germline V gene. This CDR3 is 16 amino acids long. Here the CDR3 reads CASSSASGGDTDTQYF. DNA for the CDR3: TGCGCCAGCAGCTCCGCCAGCGGGGGAGATACAGATACGCAGTATTTT.

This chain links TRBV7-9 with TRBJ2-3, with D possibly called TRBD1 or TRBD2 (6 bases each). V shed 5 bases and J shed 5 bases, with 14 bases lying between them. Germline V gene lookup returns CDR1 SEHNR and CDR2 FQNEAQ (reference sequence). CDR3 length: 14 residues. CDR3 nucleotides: TGTGCCAGCAGCGGAGAGGGGGGAAAAGATACGCAGTATTTT. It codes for CASSGEGGKDTQYF.

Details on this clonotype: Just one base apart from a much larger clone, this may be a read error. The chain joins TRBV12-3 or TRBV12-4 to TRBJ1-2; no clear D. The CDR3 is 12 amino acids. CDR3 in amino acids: CTSSPSNYGYTF. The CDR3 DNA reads TGTACCAGCAGTCCAAGTAACTATGGCTACACCTTC.

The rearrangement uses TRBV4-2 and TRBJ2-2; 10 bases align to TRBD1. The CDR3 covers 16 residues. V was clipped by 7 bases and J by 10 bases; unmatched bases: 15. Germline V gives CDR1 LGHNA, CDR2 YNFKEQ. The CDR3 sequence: CASTLLGTGDQKELFF. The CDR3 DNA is TGTGCCAGCACCCTACTGGGGACAGGGGACCAGAAGGAGCTGTTTTTT.

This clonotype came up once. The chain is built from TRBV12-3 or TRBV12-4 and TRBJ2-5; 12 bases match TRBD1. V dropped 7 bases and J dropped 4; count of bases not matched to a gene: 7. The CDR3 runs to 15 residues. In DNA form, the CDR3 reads TGTGCCAGCACCTCTGGGACAGGGGGCGGAGAGACCCAGTACTTC. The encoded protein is CASTSGTGGGETQYF.

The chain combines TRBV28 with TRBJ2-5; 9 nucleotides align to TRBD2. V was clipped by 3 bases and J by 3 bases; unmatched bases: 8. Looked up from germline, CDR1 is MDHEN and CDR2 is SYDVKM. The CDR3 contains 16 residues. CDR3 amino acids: CASSFSLRLAEETQYF. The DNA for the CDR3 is TGTGCCAGCAGTTTTTCCCTGCGACTAGCGGAAGAGACCCAGTACTTC.

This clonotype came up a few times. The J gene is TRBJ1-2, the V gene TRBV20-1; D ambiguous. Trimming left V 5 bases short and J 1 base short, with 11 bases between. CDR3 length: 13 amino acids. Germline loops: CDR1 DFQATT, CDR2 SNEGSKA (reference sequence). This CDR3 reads CSAGPVVNYGYTF. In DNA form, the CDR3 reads TGCAGTGCTGGTCCAGTTGTTAACTATGGCTACACCTTC.

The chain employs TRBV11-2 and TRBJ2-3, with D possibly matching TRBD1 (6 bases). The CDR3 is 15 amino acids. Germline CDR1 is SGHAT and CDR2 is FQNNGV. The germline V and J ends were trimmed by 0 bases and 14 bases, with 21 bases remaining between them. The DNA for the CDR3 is TGTGCCAGCAGCTTAGACATAAACGACAGGATGCCACGGTATTTT. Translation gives CASSLDINDRMPRYF.

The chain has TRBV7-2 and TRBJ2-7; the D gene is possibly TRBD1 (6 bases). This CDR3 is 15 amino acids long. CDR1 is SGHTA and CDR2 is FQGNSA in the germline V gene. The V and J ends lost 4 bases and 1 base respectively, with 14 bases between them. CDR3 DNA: TGTACCAGCAGCTCCCGGAAGGGGGTATCCTACGAGCAGTACTTC. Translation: CTSSSRKGVSYEQYF.

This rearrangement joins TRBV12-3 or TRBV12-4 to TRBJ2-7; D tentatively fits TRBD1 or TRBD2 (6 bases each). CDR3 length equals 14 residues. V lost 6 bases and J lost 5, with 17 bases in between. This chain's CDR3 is CASSLRGAGDEQYF. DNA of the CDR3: TGTGCCAGCAGCTTAAGGGGGGCAGGGGACGAGCAGTACTTC.

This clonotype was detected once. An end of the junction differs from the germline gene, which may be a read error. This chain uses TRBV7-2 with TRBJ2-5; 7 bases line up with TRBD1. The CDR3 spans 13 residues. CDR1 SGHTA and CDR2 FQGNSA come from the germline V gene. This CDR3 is CAGRSGQLETQYF. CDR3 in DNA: TGTGCCGGCAGGTCGGGACAGTTGGAGACCCAGTACTTC.

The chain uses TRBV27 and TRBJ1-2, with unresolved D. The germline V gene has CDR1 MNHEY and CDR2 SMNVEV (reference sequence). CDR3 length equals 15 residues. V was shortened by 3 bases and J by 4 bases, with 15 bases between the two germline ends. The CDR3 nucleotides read TGTGCCAGCAGTTTCTCCGGACGGTTTAGCTATGGCTACACCTTC. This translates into CASSFSGRFSYGYTF.